This TCR beta chain was documented in a study of blood T cell repertoires in COVID-19. Study context: Samples representing acute and convalescent COVID-19 were sourced from the United States, Italy and Spain. T cells, B-cell-depleted T cells, or PBMCs provided the cDNA or gDNA that served as material.

The CDR3 length is 13 residues. Germline V lookup: CDR1 MNHEY, CDR2 SVGAGI. V was trimmed by 6 bases and J by 4 bases, leaving 7 bases between them. In the original workflow: The authors estimated nucleated cell counts from reference gene primer amplification. Sequencing used immunoSEQ multiplex PCR; TCRdb keeps in-frame clones, though not all of them. V and J calls and clone size are as listed in that table; D and trimming were resolved from the DNA. The sample includes roughly 260,000 clones, about 88% of them seen just once. This clonotype originated in a man aged 60 to 69 who had recovered from COVID-19. The V and J genes are TRBV6-5 and TRBJ1-6; TRBD1 is a possible D gene (6 bases). The sample consisted of peripheral blood. The DNA of the CDR3 is TGTGCCAGCAGCGACAGGTATAATTCACCCCTCCACTTT. Translation gives CASSDRYNSPLHF.